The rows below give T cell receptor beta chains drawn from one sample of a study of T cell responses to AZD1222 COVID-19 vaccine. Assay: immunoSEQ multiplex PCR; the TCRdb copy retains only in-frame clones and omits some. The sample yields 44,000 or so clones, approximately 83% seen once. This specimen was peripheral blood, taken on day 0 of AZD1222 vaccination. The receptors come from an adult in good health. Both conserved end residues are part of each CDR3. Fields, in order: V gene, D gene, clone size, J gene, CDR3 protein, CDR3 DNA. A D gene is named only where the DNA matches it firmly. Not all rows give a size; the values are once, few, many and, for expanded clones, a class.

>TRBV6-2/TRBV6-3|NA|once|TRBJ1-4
CASSLSGREKLFF
TGTGCCAGCAGTTTATCGGGACGGGAAAAACTGTTTTTT
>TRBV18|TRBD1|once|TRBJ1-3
CASSQGQENTIYF
TGTGCCAGCTCACAGGGACAGGAAAACACCATATATTTT
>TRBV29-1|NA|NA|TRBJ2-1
CSVEDRVDEQFF
TGCAGCGTTGAAGATCGGGTGGATGAGCAGTTCTTC
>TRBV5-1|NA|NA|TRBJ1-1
CASSLAGRNTEAFF
TGCGCCAGCAGCTTGGCGGGCAGGAACACTGAAGCTTTCTTT
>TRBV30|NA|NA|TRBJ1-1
CAWSSSGNTEAFF
TGTGCCTGGAGTAGTAGCGGGAACACTGAAGCTTTCTTT
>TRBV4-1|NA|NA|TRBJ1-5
CASSQVMQGREPQHF
TGCGCCAGCAGCCAAGTTATGCAGGGAAGAGAGCCCCAGCATTTT
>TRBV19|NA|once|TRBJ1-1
CASSISYTNTEAFF
TGTGCCAGTAGTATCTCATACACTAACACTGAAGCTTTCTTT
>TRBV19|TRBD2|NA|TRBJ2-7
CASSMLGLAGDEQYF
TGTGCCAGTAGTATGTTAGGCCTAGCGGGGGATGAGCAGTACTTC
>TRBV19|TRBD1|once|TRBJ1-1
CASSTGGGGTEAFF
TGTGCCAGTAGCACAGGGGGCGGGGGCACTGAAGCTTTCTTT
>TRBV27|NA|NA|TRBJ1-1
CASSLSVDTEAFF
TGTGCCAGCAGTTTATCAGTTGACACTGAAGCTTTCTTT
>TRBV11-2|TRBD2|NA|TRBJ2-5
CASSSTSTSGQETQYF
TGTGCCAGCAGCTCCACGTCAACTAGCGGCCAAGAGACCCAGTACTTC
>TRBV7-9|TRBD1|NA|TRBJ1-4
CASSFPGQGGEKLFF
TGTGCCAGCAGCTTTCCGGGACAGGGGGGTGAAAAACTGTTTTTT
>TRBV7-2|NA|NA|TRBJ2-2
CASSRTNTGELFF
TGTGCCAGCAGCCGGACGAACACCGGGGAGCTGTTTTTT
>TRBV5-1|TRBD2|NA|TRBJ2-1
CASSWGMGETSGYNEQFF
TGCGCCAGCAGCTGGGGGATGGGCGAGACTAGCGGCTACAATGAGCAGTTCTTC
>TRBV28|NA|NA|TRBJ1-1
CASSLSLTEAFF
TGTGCCAGCAGTTTAAGCCTCACTGAAGCTTTCTTT
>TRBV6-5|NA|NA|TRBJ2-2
CASSQRVANTGELFF
TGTGCCAGCAGTCAGCGAGTGGCGAACACCGGGGAGCTGTTTTTT
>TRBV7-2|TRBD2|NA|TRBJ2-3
CASSLALAGVTQYF
TGTGCCAGCAGCTTAGCTCTAGCGGGAGTTACGCAGTATTTT
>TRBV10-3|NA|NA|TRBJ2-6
CAISGGRDRANVLTF
TGTGCCATCAGCGGGGGTAGGGATAGGGCCAACGTCCTGACTTTC
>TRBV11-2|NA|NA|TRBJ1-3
CASSLDLKGTPIYF
TGTGCCAGCAGCTTAGATCTAAAGGGGACCCCCATATATTTT
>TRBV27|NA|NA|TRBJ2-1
CASSPDLTYNEQFF
TGTGCCAGCAGTCCCGACTTGACCTACAATGAGCAGTTCTTC
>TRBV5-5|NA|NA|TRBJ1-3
CASSLRLLSGNTIYF
TGTGCCAGCAGCTTGAGACTCCTCTCTGGAAACACCATATATTTT
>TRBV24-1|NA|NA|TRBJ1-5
CATSRGDQPQHF
TGTGCCACCAGCCGGGGAGATCAGCCCCAGCATTTT
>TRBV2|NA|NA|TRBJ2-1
CASSLVAGQTSNEQFF
TGTGCCAGCAGTTTAGTGGCAGGACAAACGAGCAATGAGCAGTTCTTC
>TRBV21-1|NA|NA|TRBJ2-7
CASSKHVRDSYEQYF
TGTGCCAGCAGCAAACACGTTAGGGATAGCTACGAGCAGTACTTC
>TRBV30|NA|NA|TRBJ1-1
CAWSRTQNTEAFF
TGTGCCTGGAGTCGTACGCAGAACACTGAAGCTTTCTTT
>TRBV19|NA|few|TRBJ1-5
CASSTYNQPQHF
TGTGCCAGTAGTACCTACAATCAGCCCCAGCATTTT